Shown below are 31 T cell receptor beta chains from a single sample sequenced in a study of T-cell reconstitution after alpha-beta-depleted transplantation in children. Unique molecular identifiers were used in preparing the TCRbeta library. TCRdb redid the calling of the PCR reads with MiXCR, one entry per CDR3 protein. The sample includes about 350,000 distinct CDR3 sequences, 16% of them seen just once. The sequenced sample was PBMCs, mostly from graft donor cells, obtained 360 days after TCRalphabeta/CD19-depleted stem cell transplant. The receptor source for this set is a male patient between 2 and 15 years old who had a stem cell transplant for acute lymphoblastic leukemia, so the T cells may come from the graft donor.

This chain uses TRBV4-3 with TRBJ2-3; no definite D call. The V end lost 0 bases, the J end lost 7 bases, and 11 bases lay between the germline ends. The CDR3 spans 14 residues. From germline, CDR1 is LGHNA and CDR2 YSLEER. In nucleotides, the CDR3 is TGCGCCAGCAGCCAAGATTCGGCACCTAATACGCAGTATTTT. The encoded protein is CASSQDSAPNTQYF.

In its sample, this clonotype was seen many times. The V and J genes are TRBV4-3 and TRBJ2-3, with 7 bases lining up with TRBD2. Trimming removed 1 base from V and 6 bases from J; junction bases left unmatched: 4. Germline assignment: CDR1 LGHNA and CDR2 YSLEER. CDR3 length: 14 residues. In DNA, the CDR3 is TGCGCCAGCAGCCAAGGCGGGAGAAGTGATACGCAGTATTTT. Translated: CASSQGGRSDTQYF.

This clonotype was seen a few times. The J gene is TRBJ1-1, the V gene TRBV6-2 or TRBV6-3; 8 positions agree with TRBD1. Looked up from germline, CDR1 is MNHEY and CDR2 is SVGEGT. This CDR3 spans 16 amino acids. V lost 4 bases and J lost 1; bases outside the gene matches: 8. CDR3 protein: CASSFGQGLWNTEAFF. The CDR3 nucleotides read TGTGCCAGCAGTTTCGGACAGGGTCTCTGGAACACTGAAGCTTTCTTT.

This sequence joins TRBV6-1 and TRBJ1-1; 7 bases are a match to TRBD1. CDR3 length: 14 amino acids. Per the germline V gene, CDR1 is MNHNS and CDR2 is SASEGT. The V and J ends lost 3 bases and 8 bases, in that order; junction bases with no gene match: 9. The CDR3 reads CASSEGFGQDEAFF. CDR3 in DNA: TGTGCCAGCAGTGAGGGCTTCGGACAGGACGAAGCTTTCTTT.

This clonotype came up a few times. J is TRBJ2-7 and V is TRBV5-6; TRBD2 matches at 7 bases. The CDR3 totals 14 residues. Trimming removed 5 bases from V and 1 base from J; junction bases left unmatched: 6. Germline-derived CDR1 and CDR2 are SGHDT and YYEEEE. In nucleotides, the CDR3 is TGTGCCAGCAGACCGGGCGGGAGTTCCTACGAGCAGTACTTC. Translating it yields CASRPGGSSYEQYF.

This clonotype appeared many times. It is unclear where the CDR3 begins or ends on the DNA, so no DNA is shown, and the CDR3 is as TCRdb lists it. The CDR3 sequence: CASRLTFGTLNEKLFF. The chain is built from TRBV2 and TRBJ1-4; the D call of TRBD1 is as the table states it, not checked on the DNA. The CDR3 is 16 residues long, ends included. Germline V gives CDR1 SNHLY, CDR2 FYNNEI.

The gene calls are TRBV5-1 and TRBJ1-6; D might be TRBD1 (6 bases). This CDR3 is 14 amino acids long. V lost 3 bases and J 4 bases, leaving 8 bases between the germline ends. Germline V gene sequence: CDR1 SGHRS, CDR2 YFSETQ. The CDR3 DNA reads as TGCGCCAGCAGCTCGCAGGGGTATAATTCACCCCTCCACTTT. Translating it yields CASSSQGYNSPLHF.

The table lists this clonotype with a few counts. The genes are TRBV6-2 or TRBV6-3 and TRBJ2-3, with 7 bases that match TRBD2. This CDR3 contains 16 residues. Trimming cost V 2 bases and J 3 bases; bases outside gene matches: 8. Per germline, CDR1 MNHEY and CDR2 SVGEGT. CDR3 loop: CASSYATGLPTDTQYF. The CDR3 DNA sequence: TGTGCCAGCAGTTACGCCACGGGACTACCTACAGATACGCAGTATTTT.

The gene calls are TRBV20-1 and TRBJ1-5; no firm D call. The CDR3 totals 12 residues. V lost 3 bases and J 5 bases, leaving 8 bases between the germline ends. The germline CDR1 and CDR2 sequences are DFQATT and SNEGSKA (reference sequence). This CDR3 reads CSARAADQPQHF. CDR3 DNA sequence: TGCAGTGCTAGGGCTGCTGATCAGCCCCAGCATTTT.

V and J are TRBV29-1 and TRBJ2-7; TRBD1 matches at 9 bases. From germline, CDR1 is SQVTM and CDR2 ANQGSEA. The ends lost 5 bases at V and 0 bases at J; junction bases unmatched: 8. This CDR3 has 15 amino acids. CDR3 amino acids: CSVNGHRGHSYEQYF. CDR3 nucleotides: TGCAGCGTTAACGGCCACAGGGGGCACTCCTACGAGCAGTACTTC.

This clonotype was observed a handful of times. The V and J genes are TRBV29-1 and TRBJ2-3; 10 bases match TRBD2. CDR1 is SQVTM, CDR2 ANQGSEA, per germline. The CDR3 covers 14 residues. V trimming: 5 bases; J trimming: 4 bases; junction bases outside the gene matches: 6. The CDR3 loop reads CSVLASGSPDTQYF. CDR3 bases: TGCAGCGTTCTGGCTAGCGGGAGCCCAGATACGCAGTATTTT.

The J gene is TRBJ2-1, the V gene TRBV3-1; 9 bases line up with TRBD2. The CDR3 runs 16 residues. Germline trimming cut 1 base from V and 8 bases from J; bases unmatched to any gene: 9. Germline-derived CDR1 and CDR2 are LGHDT and YNNKEL (reference sequence). In DNA form, the CDR3 reads TGTGCCAGCAGCCAAGGAGGAGCGGGAGGAGGCTATGAGCAGTTCTTC. It specifies CASSQGGAGGGYEQFF.

The V and J genes are TRBV7-8 and TRBJ2-7; D possibly corresponds to TRBD2 (7 bases). Trimming removed 5 bases at V and 3 bases at J, with 11 bases between. CDR3 length: 13 amino acids. The germline CDR1 and CDR2 sequences are SGHVS and FQNEAQ. The DNA for the CDR3 is TGTGCCAGCAGCCGCGGGGGCCTCTACGAGCAGTACTTC. Residues: CASSRGGLYEQYF.

The chain combines TRBV5-6 with TRBJ2-1; D not certain. CDR3 length: 15 amino acids. V was pared by 2 bases and J by 1 base, with 10 bases between. In germline, CDR1 is SGHDT, CDR2 YYEEEE. DNA of the CDR3: TGTGCCAGCAGCTTAGTGGAGTTGTCCTACAATGAGCAGTTCTTC. Translation: CASSLVELSYNEQFF.

This chain connects TRBV4-2 to TRBJ2-4, with a weak D call TRBD2 (5 bases). The CDR3 contains 14 residues. CDR1 is LGHNA and CDR2 is YNFKEQ in the germline V gene. V gave up 0 bases and J gave up 3 bases, with 6 bases separating them. The CDR3: CASSQDEGKNIQYF. DNA of the CDR3: TGTGCCAGCAGCCAAGATGAGGGCAAAAACATTCAGTACTTC.

The chain is built from TRBV12-3 or TRBV12-4 and TRBJ2-7; D unclear. Trimming left V 4 bases short and J 2 bases short, with 9 bases between. The CDR3 has 13 amino acids. The CDR3 is CASSSGFAYEQYF. CDR3 nucleotide sequence: TGTGCCAGCAGTTCTGGGTTCGCCTACGAGCAGTACTTC.

This clonotype was detected once. The chain links TRBV20-1 to TRBJ2-1, with 14 bases fitting TRBD2. Germline values: CDR1 DFQATT, CDR2 SNEGSKA (reference sequence). CDR3 size: 17 residues. The V and J ends lost 3 bases and 6 bases, in that order; junction bases with no gene match: 10. CDR3 in amino acids: CSASGLAGGRRGNEQFF. CDR3 DNA sequence: TGCAGTGCTAGCGGACTAGCGGGAGGCCGGAGGGGCAATGAGCAGTTCTTC.

The rearrangement joins TRBV4-3 to TRBJ2-3; no reliable D call. The CDR3 has 13 residues. In germline, CDR1 is LGHNA, CDR2 YSLEER. V was cut by 0 bases and J by 7 bases, with 8 bases left in between. The CDR3 DNA reads as TGCGCCAGCAGCCAAGATGGGGAAAATACGCAGTATTTT. It encodes CASSQDGENTQYF.

This clonotype was observed a handful of times. This chain connects TRBV7-3 to TRBJ2-1; D may be TRBD2 (6 bases). The V and J ends lost 6 bases and 11 bases respectively, with 20 bases between them. CDR3 length: 14 residues. The V gene's germline CDR1 is SGHTA and CDR2 FQGTGA. The chain's CDR3 is CASSEAAGRRQQFF. The DNA for the CDR3 is TGTGCCAGCAGTGAAGCCGCGGGGAGACGTCAGCAGTTCTTC. Based on the CDR3 plus reference TRBV7-3 and TRBJ2-1, the full variable domain is GAGVSQTPSNKVTEKGKYVELRCDPISGHTALYWYRQSLGQGPEFLIYFQGTGAADDSGLPNDRFFAVRPEGSVSTLKIQRTERGDSAVYLCASSEAAGRRQQFFGPGTRLTVL.

This chain connects TRBV18 to TRBJ2-1, with D possibly being TRBD2 (5 bases). Trimming took 3 bases from V and 4 from J, leaving 16 bases between them. Germline values: CDR1 KGHSH, CDR2 LQKENI. The CDR3 covers 16 residues. The CDR3 DNA reads as TGTGCCAGCTCACCCGGGTGGGAGTACGCATACAATGAGCAGTTCTTC. It yields the protein CASSPGWEYAYNEQFF.

The chain has TRBV27 and TRBJ2-2; D not certain. CDR3 length: 13 amino acids. Germline V gene sequence: CDR1 MNHEY, CDR2 SMNVEV (reference sequence). V lost 7 bases, J lost 5 bases, and 11 bases lay in between. DNA for the CDR3: TGTGCCAGCACTCCCACTCGGACCGGGGAGCTGTTTTTT. Amino acids: CASTPTRTGELFF.

V is TRBV5-5 and J is TRBJ2-1; 7 bases agree with TRBD2. With 2 bases clipped from V and 4 bases from J, the junction kept 9 bases outside the gene matches. Germline CDR1 SGHKS, CDR2 YYEKEE (reference sequence). There are 16 residues in the CDR3. CDR3 amino acids: CASSFLGLKGYNEQFF. DNA of the CDR3: TGTGCCAGCAGCTTTCTGGGACTAAAGGGGTACAATGAGCAGTTCTTC. Using reference TRBV5-5 and TRBJ2-1 for the parts outside the CDR3, the full variable domain is DAGVTQSPTHLIKTRGQQVTLRCSPISGHKSVSWYQQVLGQGPQFIFQYYEKEERGRGNFPDRFSARQFPNYSSELNVNALLLGDSALYLCASSFLGLKGYNEQFFGPGTRLTVL.

This clonotype was recorded a few times. The chain joins TRBV12-3 or TRBV12-4 to TRBJ2-5; D gene ambiguous. The CDR3 has 11 residues. Trimming left V 5 bases short and J 5 bases short, with 6 bases between. The DNA for the CDR3 is TGTGCCAGCAGTATGTGGGAGACCCAGTACTTC. It encodes CASSMWETQYF.

This rearrangement joins TRBV4-1 to TRBJ2-3, with 13 nucleotides matching TRBD2. The CDR3 contains 21 residues. The germline V gene encodes CDR1 MGHRA and CDR2 YSYEKL. J was trimmed by 0 bases and V by 3 bases; bases with no gene match: 15. CDR3 nucleotide sequence: TGCGCCAGCAGCCACGTCTATTGGAAACTAGCGGGGGGGTCTAGCACAGATACGCAGTATTTT. Its translation is CASSHVYWKLAGGSSTDTQYF.

The chain couples TRBV28 to TRBJ2-1; possibly TRBD1 or TRBD2 for D (5 bases each). Germline V gene data show CDR1 as MDHEN and CDR2 as SYDVKM. Between the trimmed V and J ends, which lost 6 bases and 4 bases, there was a span of 16 bases. The CDR3 sequence is 15 residues long. Here the CDR3 reads CASSLAGWGYNEQFF. Here the CDR3 DNA reads TGTGCCAGCAGCCTGGCCGGGTGGGGGTACAATGAGCAGTTCTTC.

This chain joins TRBV4-2 and TRBJ1-5; tentatively, D is TRBD1 (6 bases). The CDR3 is made up of 16 amino acids. V lost 1 base and J lost 3, with 13 bases in between. Germline-derived CDR1 and CDR2 are LGHNA and YNFKEQ. The CDR3 DNA is TGTGCCAGCAGCCAAGCAGCTGCAGGGGCCAATCAGCCCCAGCATTTT. This encodes CASSQAAAGANQPQHF.

This clonotype has at least ten counts. This chain links TRBV12-3 or TRBV12-4 with TRBJ1-2; maybe TRBD1 (6 bases). V was clipped by 6 bases and J by 4 bases, with 15 bases between them. This CDR3 region has 14 residues. CDR3 nucleotides: TGTGCCAGCAGCCGACAGGCCAGGGGCTATGGCTACACCTTC. Its translation is CASSRQARGYGYTF.

There are many counts of this clonotype. The chain employs TRBV20-1 and TRBJ2-7, with 7 nucleotides matching TRBD2. After removal of 3 bases from V and 0 bases from J, the junction contained 11 bases not matched to a gene. The CDR3 loop spans 16 amino acids. Germline lookup yields CDR1 DFQATT and CDR2 SNEGSKA (reference sequence). CDR3 region: CSASRTRTLSSYEQYF. CDR3 coding DNA: TGCAGTGCTAGCCGGACTAGGACCCTCAGCTCCTACGAGCAGTACTTC.

The chain combines TRBV11-2 with TRBJ2-5, with 8 nucleotides matching TRBD1. Germline CDR1 and CDR2: SGHAT and FQNNGV. The CDR3 is made up of 18 amino acids. The trim removed 7 bases at V and 4 bases at J, leaving 20 bases unmatched. The CDR3 is CASTPWTGNLPGGETQYF. The CDR3 DNA follows: TGTGCCAGCACCCCGTGGACAGGGAATCTCCCAGGAGGAGAGACCCAGTACTTC.

This clonotype appeared a few times. The rearrangement uses TRBV3-1 and TRBJ1-1; D is possibly TRBD1 (6 bases). The CDR3 sequence is 18 residues long. Trimming pared 3 bases from V and 0 bases from J, leaving 20 bases between. Looked up from germline, CDR1 is LGHDT and CDR2 is YNNKEL (reference sequence). This CDR3 reads CASSHAIRTVQVNTEAFF. DNA for the CDR3: TGTGCCAGCAGCCATGCTATCCGGACAGTTCAGGTGAACACTGAAGCTTTCTTT. Based on the CDR3 plus reference TRBV3-1 and TRBJ1-1, the full variable domain is DTAVSQTPKYLVTQMGNDKSIKCEQNLGHDTMYWYKQDSKKFLKIMFSYNNKELIINETVPNRFSPKSPDKAHLNLHINSLELGDSAVYFCASSHAIRTVQVNTEAFFGQGTRLTVV.

This clonotype was seen a handful of times. V and J are TRBV11-2 and TRBJ2-2; D gene ambiguous. The V end lost 1 base, the J end lost 2 bases, and 11 bases lay between the germline ends. Germline V lookup: CDR1 SGHAT, CDR2 FQNNGV. This CDR3 spans 16 amino acids. The CDR3 DNA is TGTGCCAGCAGCTTAGGTTTCACATCTAACACCGGGGAGCTGTTTTTT. Its protein is CASSLGFTSNTGELFF.